This T cell receptor beta chain was captured in a study of follicular helper T cells after annual influenza vaccination. The study's findings and limits: ICOS+CD38+ cTfh clonality change tracked circulating plasmablast frequency change.

The CDR3 spans 14 residues. In germline, CDR1 is SGHTA, CDR2 FQGTGA. V was pared by 5 bases and J by 7 bases, with 8 bases of the junction left unmatched. The time point was: 2015-2016 season, pre-vaccination. Adults received seasonal inactivated influenza vaccine, with sorted blood CD4 subsets sequenced before and after. Vaccine contraindications, substance abuse, HIV/AIDS, active malignancy and active illness excluded donors. Method: immunoSEQ multiplex PCR; TCRdb's copy keeps in-frame clones and lacks some. The sample has 6,000 to 6,500 clones, around 83% seen once; the top ten hold roughly 0.74%. Turning to this clone: The target antigen is unknown.

This TCR derives from an adult who received the influenza vaccine. The chain carries TRBV7-3 and TRBJ2-5, with 9 bases matching TRBD1. Specimen: CXCR5- memory CD4+ T cells sorted from blood, collected on the day of influenza vaccination. Written as DNA, the CDR3 is TGTGCCAGCAGCCCGGGACAGGGAGGTGGGACCCAGTACTTC. Protein: CASSPGQGGGTQYF.